This is a list of T cell receptor beta chains from one sample in a study of cytomegalovirus exposure and HLA in healthy donors. Profiled with immunoSEQ multiplex PCR; TCRdb holds only in-frame clones, not every one. The sample carries some 160,000 clones, approximately 80% recorded once. The sequenced sample consisted of PBMCs. These receptors were obtained from a woman aged 40 to 50 in good health and CMV-seropositive. CDR3s include the opening cysteine and the closing phenylalanine or tryptophan. Each record gives: clone size, J gene, D gene, V gene, CDR3 DNA, CDR3 protein. The D gene is left open where the match is weak. A row's size may be missing; if present it is once, few, many or a size class.

>NA|TRBJ1-4|TRBD1|TRBV5-4
TGTGCCAGCAGCTCAACAGGGGGCGTGGATGAAAAACTGTTTTTT
CASSSTGGVDEKLFF
>NA|TRBJ2-2|NA|TRBV6-5
TGTGCCAGCAGGGGGGCCCGGGAGCTGTTTTTT
CASRGARELFF
>few|TRBJ2-5|TRBD1|TRBV2
TGTGCCAGCGAGACAGGGGGGGAAGAGACCCAGTACTTC
CASETGGEETQYF
>NA|TRBJ2-1|NA|TRBV27
TGTGCCAGCAGTTTGGGGAGTTACAATGAGCAGTTCTTC
CASSLGSYNEQFF
>NA|TRBJ1-5|TRBD1|TRBV28
TGTGCCAGCGGTGGAACAGGGGGGCGGCCCCAGCATTTT
CASGGTGGRPQHF
>NA|TRBJ1-6|NA|TRBV11-2
TGTGCCAGCAGCCCAGGTCCCTATTCACCCCTCCACTTT
CASSPGPYSPLHF
>NA|TRBJ2-5|TRBD2|TRBV5-1
TGCGCCAGCAGCTTGGGACTAGCGTTTCAAGAGACCCAGTACTTC
CASSLGLAFQETQYF
>NA|TRBJ1-1|TRBD1|TRBV6-5
TGTGCCAGCAGACGGACCGCCCGGGACAGGGGAGAAGCTTTCTTT
CASRRTARDRGEAFF
>NA|TRBJ2-1|NA|TRBV6-5
TGTGCCAGCAGTAAGACAGATGAGCAGTTCTTC
CASSKTDEQFF
>NA|TRBJ1-2|NA|TRBV19
TGTGCCAGTAGGCAGGGATCCAATGGCTACACCTTC
CASRQGSNGYTF
>few|TRBJ1-6|NA|TRBV28
TGTGCCAGCAGTAGAGAGGTTTCACCCCTCCACTTT
CASSREVSPLHF
>NA|TRBJ2-7|NA|TRBV7-2
TGTGCCAGCAGCTTAGTCGTCAGGCAAGGCGAGCAGTACTTC
CASSLVVRQGEQYF
>NA|TRBJ1-2|NA|TRBV28
TGTGCCAGCAGTTTAGGTCAGGGCTATGGCTACACCTTC
CASSLGQGYGYTF
>NA|TRBJ2-1|TRBD2|TRBV10-3
TGTGCCATCGAGCTAGCGGGAGGACCCTTCGATGAGCAGTTCTTC
CAIELAGGPFDEQFF
>NA|TRBJ2-3|TRBD1|TRBV18
TGTGCCAGCTCACCGACCCCGGGACAGGGCACAGATACGCAGTATTTT
CASSPTPGQGTDTQYF
>NA|TRBJ2-5|NA|TRBV2
TGTGCCAGCAGTGAAGCCCGGACCAAGGGGGAGACCCAGTACTTC
CASSEARTKGETQYF
>NA|TRBJ2-7|TRBD1|TRBV28
TGTGCCAGCAGACCTCCGGGACAGGGTAAGAGCTCCTACGAGCAGTACTTC
CASRPPGQGKSSYEQYF
>NA|TRBJ2-6|NA|TRBV10-3
TGTGCCATCACAGGGTCTGGGGCCAACGTCCTGACTTTC
CAITGSGANVLTF
>NA|TRBJ2-6|TRBD1|TRBV10-1
TGCGCCAGCCATGACAGGGCCCCCTTCCCCTCTGGGGCCAACGTCCTGACTTTC
CASHDRAPFPSGANVLTF
>few|TRBJ2-1|TRBD1|TRBV11-1
TGTGCCAGCAGCTCATCCCGACAGGGGGCTCTTAATGAGCAGTTCTTC
CASSSSRQGALNEQFF
>few|TRBJ2-1|NA|TRBV28
TGTGCCAGCAGTTTTCAGGGAACGATCTACAATGAGCAGTTCTTC
CASSFQGTIYNEQFF
>NA|TRBJ1-2|TRBD1|TRBV29-1
TGCAGCGTTGAAAGGGGGGGCAGGGGGCTTGGCGGCTACACCTTC
CSVERGGRGLGGYTF
>NA|TRBJ1-1|NA|TRBV10-3
TGTGCCATCAGTGAGTCGCTAGGGAACACTGAAGCTTTCTTT
CAISESLGNTEAFF
>few|TRBJ1-3|NA|TRBV28
TGTGCCAGCAGTACCGGAGGGTCTGGAAACACCATATATTTT
CASSTGGSGNTIYF
>once|TRBJ2-4|NA|TRBV28
TGTGCCAGCAGTTTTCGGGGACTAGCCAAAAACATTCAGTACTTC
CASSFRGLAKNIQYF
>NA|TRBJ2-3|TRBD2|TRBV27
TGTGCCAGCAGTCCCCGAGGGCGGGAGGGCCGGAGCACAGATACGCAGTATTTT
CASSPRGREGRSTDTQYF
>NA|TRBJ1-2|NA|TRBV28
TGTGCCAGCACCTTGGTGGGAGTAGGATCTAACTATGGCTACACCTTC
CASTLVGVGSNYGYTF
>NA|TRBJ1-5|TRBD1|TRBV5-8
TGTGCCAGCAGCCGGACAGGGGTATATCAGCCCCAGCATTTT
CASSRTGVYQPQHF
>NA|TRBJ2-5|NA|TRBV6-6
TGTGCCAGCAGTTACGGCCAGAAAGAGACCCAGTACTTC
CASSYGQKETQYF